This T cell receptor (beta chain) comes out of a study of T cell responses to AZD1222 COVID-19 vaccine. Study-wide findings and caveats: Along spike, vaccine-associated CD4 TCRs were found throughout, with dominance at 160-218 and 743-854. Females outnumbered males among donors, who were mostly white British; clonal diversity was possibly underestimated.

The CDR3 covers 14 residues. CDR1 KGHDR and CDR2 SFDVKD come from the germline V gene. Trimming removed 7 bases from V and 6 bases from J; junction bases left unmatched: 4. Produced via immunoSEQ multiplex PCR; TCRdb's table is partial and in-frame only. Of 120,000 to 150,000 clones in the sample, 80% to 90% are singletons; the top ten hold roughly 6%. Concerning this clone itself: The antigen remains undetermined.

The sequences come from peripheral blood, collected on day 0 of AZD1222 vaccination. The chain employs TRBV24-1 and TRBJ1-4, with 10 nucleotides matching TRBD1. This receptor was obtained from an adult in good health. CDR3 protein: CATRAGTGDEKLFF. The CDR3 nucleotides read TGTGCCACCAGAGCCGGGACAGGGGATGAAAAACTGTTTTTT.